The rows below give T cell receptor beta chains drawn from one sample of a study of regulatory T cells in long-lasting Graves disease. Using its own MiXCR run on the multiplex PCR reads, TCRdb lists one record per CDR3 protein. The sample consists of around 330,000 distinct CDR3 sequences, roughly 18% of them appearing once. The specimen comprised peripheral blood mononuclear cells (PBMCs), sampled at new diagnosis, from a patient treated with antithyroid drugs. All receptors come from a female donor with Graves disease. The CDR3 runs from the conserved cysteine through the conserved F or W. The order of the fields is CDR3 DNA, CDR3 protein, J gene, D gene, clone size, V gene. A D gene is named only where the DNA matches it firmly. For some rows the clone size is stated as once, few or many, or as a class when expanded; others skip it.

TGTGCCAGTAGCTCCTGGGGGCTAGCGGGAGGGTTGGAGACCCAGTACTTC | CASSSWGLAGGLETQYF | TRBJ2-5 | TRBD2 | few | TRBV19
TGTGCCAGCAGTTGGGGACTAGCGGGTTCAGATACGCAGTATTTT | CASSWGLAGSDTQYF | TRBJ2-3 | TRBD2 | . | TRBV27
TGCAGTGCTAGAGTCCGAGCGTACCAAGAGACCCAGTACTTC | CSARVRAYQETQYF | TRBJ2-5 | . | many | TRBV20-1
TGTGCCAGCAGCTTAGACAGGGGCCCTGTAAGCTCCTACGAGCAGTACTTC | CASSLDRGPVSSYEQYF | TRBJ2-7 | TRBD1 | many | TRBV7-2
TGTGCCAGCAGCTTAGCCCGCCAGGGGGAGGTCATAAACACTGAAGCTTTCTTT | CASSLARQGEVINTEAFF | TRBJ1-1 | TRBD1 | . | TRBV11-1
TGTGCCAGCAGTCTCGACAGGCGACGGGGACTAGCGGGAACCTACGAGCAGTACTTC | CASSLDRRRGLAGTYEQYF | TRBJ2-7 | TRBD2 | many | TRBV28
TGTGCCAGCAGTGAAGCTCCCCCAACCACAGATACGCAGTATTTT | CASSEAPPTTDTQYF | TRBJ2-3 | . | many | TRBV6-1
TGTGCCAGCAGCTTCCCCCCCGGGTCGACTAGCGGGATAACCTACGAGCAGTACTTC | CASSFPPGSTSGITYEQYF | TRBJ2-7 | TRBD2 | many | TRBV5-6
TGTGCCAGCAGCCACTTCGAAGTTTTGGGTTACAATGAGCAGTTCTTC | CASSHFEVLGYNEQFF | TRBJ2-1 | . | many | TRBV7-9
TGTGCCAGCAGCTTAGATTTATCACCGACCCAGTACTTC | CASSLDLSPTQYF | TRBJ2-5 | . | . | TRBV11-2
TGTGCCAGCAGTCCCCTCCCCGGGTATAGCTCCTACGAGCAGTACTTC | CASSPLPGYSSYEQYF | TRBJ2-7 | . | many | TRBV28
TGCGCCAGCAGCTTGGGCGGCGGGGACCAAGAGACCCAGTACTTC | CASSLGGGDQETQYF | TRBJ2-5 | . | many | TRBV5-1
TGTGCCAGCAGCCCAAGTAGCGGGGATGACTACGAGCAGTACTTC | CASSPSSGDDYEQYF | TRBJ2-7 | TRBD2 | . | TRBV7-9
TGTGCCAGCACCAAAGGGGCGGGACCCTCCTACGAGCAGTACTTC | CASTKGAGPSYEQYF | TRBJ2-7 | . | . | TRBV3-1
TGTGCCAGCAGCCTGACCCCTGGGGGGAACACTGAAGCTTTCTTT | CASSLTPGGNTEAFF | TRBJ1-1 | . | many | TRBV3-1
TGTGCCACGACAGGACTAGAGGGGTACAATGAGCAGTTCTTC | CATTGLEGYNEQFF | TRBJ2-1 | . | many | TRBV10-3
TGTGCCAGCAGCACTACTAGCGGGAGGCGCACAGATACGCAGTATTTT | CASSTTSGRRTDTQYF | TRBJ2-3 | TRBD2 | many | TRBV11-1
TGCGCCAGCAGAGGGAGGGGGGGCCTGACAGATACGCAGTATTTT | CASRGRGGLTDTQYF | TRBJ2-3 | . | many | TRBV5-1
TGCGCCAGCAGCTTGAAAATATTCTCCTACGAGCAGTACTTC | CASSLKIFSYEQYF | TRBJ2-7 | . | many | TRBV5-1
TGTGCCAGCAGCGCTGCTAGCGGGAGTTGGGATGAGCAGTTCTTC | CASSAASGSWDEQFF | TRBJ2-1 | TRBD2 | . | TRBV2
TGCAGTGCTAGAGTGGGCGATACGCAGTATTTT | CSARVGDTQYF | TRBJ2-3 | . | many | TRBV20-1
TGTGCCAGTAGCGAATACAGGGGAAACATGAACACTGAAGCTTTCTTT | CASSEYRGNMNTEAFF | TRBJ1-1 | TRBD1 | many | TRBV19
TGTGGCACCTTAAGAAAAGGCTCCTACGAGCAGTACTTC | CGTLRKGSYEQYF | TRBJ2-7 | . | many | TRBV6-1
TGTGCCAGCAGAGACAGGGGGCACAATGGCTACACCTTC | CASRDRGHNGYTF | TRBJ1-2 | TRBD1 | . | TRBV2
TGCAGTGCCAAGAGGCTAGCGGGGGCACAGGGGACCCAGTACTTC | CSAKRLAGAQGTQYF | TRBJ2-5 | TRBD2 | many | TRBV20-1
TGTGCCAGCAGGAAGGGCAGCCGTGAGCAGTTCTTC | CASRKGSREQFF | TRBJ2-1 | . | . | TRBV2
TGCGCCAGCAGCCACCCCTTCCGGCGGGATGGATTCGAGCAGTACTTC | CASSHPFRRDGFEQYF | TRBJ2-7 | . | many | TRBV4-1
TGCGCCAGCAGTTGGACAGGGCCGAACACCGGGGAGCTGTTTTTT | CASSWTGPNTGELFF | TRBJ2-2 | TRBD1 | many | TRBV5-1
TGTGCCAGCAGCCCTCCCGGGGACGAGCAGTACTTC | CASSPPGDEQYF | TRBJ2-7 | . | . | TRBV7-9
TGTGCCAGCAGGCCTGGACAGGGAGGGAACTACGAGCAGTACTTC | CASRPGQGGNYEQYF | TRBJ2-7 | . | . | TRBV6-1
TGTGCCAGCAGGTCTGGACTAGCGGGCTTCTCCTACAATGAGCAGTTCTTC | CASRSGLAGFSYNEQFF | TRBJ2-1 | TRBD2 | many | TRBV27
TGTGCCAGTAGTCACGACAGGGGGAACACTGAAGCTTTCTTT | CASSHDRGNTEAFF | TRBJ1-1 | TRBD1 | many | TRBV19
TGTGCCAGCAGTTTAGCACTCCCTGACACAGATACGCAGTATTTT | CASSLALPDTDTQYF | TRBJ2-3 | . | many | TRBV12-3/TRBV12-4
TGTGCCAGCAGTTTCGGGACTGTTCCTTTGAACACTGAAGCTTTCTTT | CASSFGTVPLNTEAFF | TRBJ1-1 | . | many | TRBV28
TGTGCCAGCACGAATAGCGGGAGGAATGAGCAGTTCTTC | CASTNSGRNEQFF | TRBJ2-1 | TRBD2 | many | TRBV3-1
TGCGCCAGCAGTGAGGGTGGCGGGGCGAACACCGGGGAGCTGTTTTTT | CASSEGGGANTGELFF | TRBJ2-2 | . | many | TRBV10-2
TGCAGCGTTGAAGAGGGGTACAATCAGCCCCAGCATTTT | CSVEEGYNQPQHF | TRBJ1-5 | . | few | TRBV29-1
TGTGCCAGCAGTTACGCCCTAGCGGTCTCCTACGAGCAGTACTTC | CASSYALAVSYEQYF | TRBJ2-7 | TRBD2 | many | TRBV6-9
TGTGCCAGCAGTGATTCGTTGGAGCAGTACTTC | CASSDSLEQYF | TRBJ2-7 | . | many | TRBV2
TGTGCCAGCAGTTTACGATTAGGGACAGCGACCTCCTACGAGCAGTACTTC | CASSLRLGTATSYEQYF | TRBJ2-7 | TRBD1 | many | TRBV28
TGTGCCAGCGGAGACAGGGGGCGCAGGCAGTTCTTC | CASGDRGRRQFF | TRBJ2-1 | TRBD1 | . | TRBV11-1
TGCGCCAGCAGCGGAGCAGACAAGGGGGCCTACAATGAGCAGTTCTTC | CASSGADKGAYNEQFF | TRBJ2-1 | . | . | TRBV5-1
TGTGCCAGCAGTGAAGGGATGTCTCAGCCCCAGCATTTT | CASSEGMSQPQHF | TRBJ1-5 | . | . | TRBV6-1
TGCGCCAGCAGCGGACTAGGTGCCTCCGACTCCTACGAGCAGTACTTC | CASSGLGASDSYEQYF | TRBJ2-7 | TRBD2 | many | TRBV5-1
TGTGCCAGTACAGGGGTTGGCACCGGGGAGCTGTTTTTT | CASTGVGTGELFF | TRBJ2-2 | . | . | TRBV19
TGTGCCAGCAGTTCGGGCAAGTATGAAGCTTTCTTT | CASSSGKYEAFF | TRBJ1-1 | . | few | TRBV28
TGTGCCAGCAGCTTAGCGAGTTGGCGGGCAGCGGGCAATGAGCAGTTCTTC | CASSLASWRAAGNEQFF | TRBJ2-1 | . | many | TRBV7-9
TGTGCCAGTACCCAACAGGGGCCGGTGGCCAAAAACATTCAGTACTTC | CASTQQGPVAKNIQYF | TRBJ2-4 | TRBD1 | . | TRBV19
TGCGCCAGCAGCTTGGACCAGATGAACACTGAAGCTTTCTTT | CASSLDQMNTEAFF | TRBJ1-1 | . | . | TRBV5-1
TGTGCCAGCAGCGCGACAGGGGCTCGTGGCTACACCTTC | CASSATGARGYTF | TRBJ1-2 | TRBD1 | . | TRBV5-6
TGTGCCAGCAGCCTTCAGGTCAATCAGCCCCAGCATTTT | CASSLQVNQPQHF | TRBJ1-5 | . | . | TRBV3-1
TGTGCCAGCAGCCCACTGGCGGGACAGGGCTACGAGCAGTACTTC | CASSPLAGQGYEQYF | TRBJ2-7 | TRBD1 | few | TRBV7-3